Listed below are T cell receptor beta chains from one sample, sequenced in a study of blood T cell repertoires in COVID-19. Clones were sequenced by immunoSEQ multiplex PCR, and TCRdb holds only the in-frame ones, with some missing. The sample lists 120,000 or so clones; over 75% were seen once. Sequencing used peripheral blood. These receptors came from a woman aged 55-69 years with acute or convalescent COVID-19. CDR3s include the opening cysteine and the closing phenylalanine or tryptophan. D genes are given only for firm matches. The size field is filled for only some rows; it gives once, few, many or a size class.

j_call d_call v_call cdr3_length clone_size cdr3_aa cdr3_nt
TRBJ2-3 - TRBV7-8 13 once CASSLGRDATQYF TGTGCCAGCAGCTTAGGGCGGGACGCGACGCAGTATTTT
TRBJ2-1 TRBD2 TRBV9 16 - CASSVEASGFYNEQFF TGTGCCAGCAGCGTAGAGGCTAGCGGCTTCTACAATGAGCAGTTCTTC
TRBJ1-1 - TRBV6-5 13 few CASSRGESTEAFF TGTGCCAGCAGTAGGGGTGAGAGCACTGAAGCTTTCTTT
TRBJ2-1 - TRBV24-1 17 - CATSALGAPSSYNEQFF TGTGCCACCAGTGCCCTGGGAGCGCCGAGCTCCTACAATGAGCAGTTCTTC
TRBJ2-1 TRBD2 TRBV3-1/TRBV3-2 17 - CASSQDSGLAGRNEQFF TGTGCCAGCAGCCAAGATTCGGGACTAGCGGGCCGCAATGAGCAGTTCTTC
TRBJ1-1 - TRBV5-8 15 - CASRYPSGGATEAFF TGTGCCAGCAGGTACCCATCCGGGGGGGCGACTGAAGCTTTCTTT
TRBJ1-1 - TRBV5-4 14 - CASSSNQGIGEAFF TGTGCCAGCAGCTCCAACCAGGGAATTGGTGAAGCTTTCTTT
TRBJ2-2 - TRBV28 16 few CASSLRARGGTGELFF TGTGCCAGCAGTTTAAGGGCGAGGGGAGGCACCGGGGAGCTGTTTTTT
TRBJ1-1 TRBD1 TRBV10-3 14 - CAIRPGQTNTEAFF TGTGCCATCAGACCGGGACAGACGAACACTGAAGCTTTCTTT
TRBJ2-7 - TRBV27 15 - CASSLGRPNSYEQYF TGTGCCAGCAGTTTAGGGAGACCCAACTCCTACGAGCAGTACTTC
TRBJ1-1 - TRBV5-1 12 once CASSLDREGAFF TGCGCCAGCAGCTTGGACAGGGAAGGAGCTTTCTTT
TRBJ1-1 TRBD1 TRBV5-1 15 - CASSLRQGRGTEAFF TGCGCCAGCAGCCTTAGACAGGGCAGGGGCACTGAAGCTTTCTTT
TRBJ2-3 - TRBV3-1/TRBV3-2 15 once CASSLNGSPSDTQYF TGTGCCAGCAGCCTTAACGGGAGTCCCTCGGATACGCAGTATTTT
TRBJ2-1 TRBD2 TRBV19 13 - CASRISGSIEQFF TGTGCCAGTAGGATTAGCGGGAGTATTGAGCAGTTCTTC
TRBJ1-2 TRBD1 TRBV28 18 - CASSWEGTGGDPYYGYTF TGTGCCAGCAGCTGGGAGGGGACAGGGGGCGATCCATACTATGGCTACACCTTC
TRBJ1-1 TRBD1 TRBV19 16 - CASSVTGTGVNTEAFF TGTGCCAGTAGTGTCACCGGGACAGGGGTGAACACTGAAGCTTTCTTT
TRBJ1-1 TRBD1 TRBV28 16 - CASSSPSAGGYTEAFF TGTGCCAGCAGTTCACCCTCCGCAGGGGGGTACACTGAAGCTTTCTTT
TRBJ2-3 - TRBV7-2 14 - CASSLTLTADTQYF TGTGCCAGCAGCTTAACCCTCACGGCAGATACGCAGTATTTT
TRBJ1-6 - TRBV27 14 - CASSPYRQKSPLHF TGTGCCAGCAGTCCCTATCGACAGAAGTCACCCCTCCACTTT
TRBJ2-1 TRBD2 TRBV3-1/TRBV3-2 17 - CASSHQIAGGRGGEQFF TGTGCCAGCAGCCACCAAATAGCGGGAGGGCGGGGAGGTGAGCAGTTCTTC
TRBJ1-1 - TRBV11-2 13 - CASSLERNTEAFF TGTGCCAGCAGCTTAGAGAGGAACACTGAAGCTTTCTTT
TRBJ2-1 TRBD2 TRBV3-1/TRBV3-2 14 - CASSRTSVNNEQFF TGTGCCAGCAGTCGGACTAGCGTAAACAATGAGCAGTTCTTC
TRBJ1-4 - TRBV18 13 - CASSPAGPGELFF TGTGCCAGCTCACCAGCCGGGCCCGGGGAACTGTTTTTT
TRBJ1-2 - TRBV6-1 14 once CASSERDTSYGYTF TGTGCCAGCAGTGAAAGGGACACAAGCTATGGCTACACCTTC
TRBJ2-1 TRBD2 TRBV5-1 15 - CASSSGLDSYNEQFF TGCGCCAGCAGCTCGGGACTAGACTCCTACAATGAGCAGTTCTTC
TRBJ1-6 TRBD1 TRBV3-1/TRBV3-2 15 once CASSQPGQGHSPLHF TGTGCCAGCAGCCAACCTGGACAGGGACATTCACCCCTCCACTTT
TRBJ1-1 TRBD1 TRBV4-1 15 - CASSLQGAGNTEAFF TGCGCCAGCAGCCTCCAGGGGGCGGGAAACACTGAAGCTTTCTTT
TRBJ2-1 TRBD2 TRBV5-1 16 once CASSASGLDRPNEQFF TGCGCCAGCTCCGCCTCGGGACTAGATCGGCCGAATGAGCAGTTCTTC
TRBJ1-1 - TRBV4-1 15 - CASSQESRGLDEAFF TGCGCCAGCAGCCAAGAATCCCGAGGGCTGGATGAAGCTTTCTTT
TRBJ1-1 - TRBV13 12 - CASSLYGAEAFF TGTGCCAGCAGCCTTTACGGGGCTGAAGCTTTCTTT
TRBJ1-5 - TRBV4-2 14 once CASSQLTGIHPQHF TGTGCCAGCAGCCAACTCACAGGGATTCATCCCCAGCATTTT